This TCR beta chain originates from a study of CD8+CD57+ T cells in acquired aplastic anemia listed by TCRdb under 2018. Looking at the study overall: On average, sorted CD4+ and CD8+ cells yielded around 3.5 ug of extracted DNA, with a range of roughly 0.18 to 30 ug. A CD8+CD57+ expansion meant a frequency higher than the mean frequency seen in healthy subjects. The investigation overall reported the following: Patients and healthy controls showed no significant difference in CD8+ Simpson's diversity (P=0.060). Around 31 CD8+ CDR3 sequences were shared between patients and controls but appeared highly expressed in patients and within their immunodominant clones.

Flow cytometry had shown CD8+CD57+ cell expansion in the patients selected for sequencing. Every patient had a diagnosis of severe acquired aplastic anemia based on International Study of Aplastic Anemia and Agranulocytosis and Camitta criteria. At the time blood was sampled, none of the patients had received any therapy. In the study, sorted CD4+ and CD8+ blood T cells from patients with severe aplastic anemia and from healthy subjects underwent deep sequencing of TCR repertoires. Patients were enrolled in the USA under clinicaltrials.gov protocols 00001620, 01623167, 00001397, 00071045, 00081523 and 00961064. Ficoll-Paque density gradient centrifugation was used to isolate peripheral blood mononuclear cells. Before DNA was extracted, CD4+ and CD8+ T cells were sorted using either FACS or magnetic beads. TCR beta VDJ combination and CDR3 sequence profiling used genomic DNA as the template. TCR repertoire sequencing was run on an Illumina HiSeq 2000. The authors processed their data as follows. TRBV/TRBJ rearrangement plots, CDR3 size and DJ length profiles, and Simpson's diversity index were used to evaluate the repertoires. The most abundant DNA sequence in the deep sequencing data was defined as the immunodominant clone. CDR3 amino acid sequences were screened for sharing across subjects and were compared with published repertoires and the VDJdb database. TCRdb reran the public reads through fastp at Q25 and MiXCR, keeping productive beta chains. Entries are consolidated by CDR3 protein sequence, retaining the most common genes and DNA. The V and J calls and clone size come from TCRdb's table, not from the authors' own analysis. The sample records around 200,000 distinct CDR3 sequences, about 62% of which are singletons. The ten most abundant clones make up roughly 62% of the sample.

With regard to this clonotype: Which antigen it targets is not known. Base quality data are lacking; no much larger clone is found one base away.

There are 14 amino acids in the CDR3, from cysteine to phenylalanine inclusive. Only the CDR3 region is kept as DNA, spanning 42 bases read in frame from base 1. From the germline V gene, CDR1 is SGHDN and CDR2 is FVKESK. V is clipped by 0 bases and J by 6 bases, and the sequence between their germline boundaries is 12 bases long. This TCR was sampled from a human donor with aplastic anemia. The chain joins TRBV14 to TRBJ2-7; too little of a D gene remains to name it. The sequenced sample consisted of sorted CD4+, CD8+, or CD8+CD57+ T cells (not recorded which) from PBMCs. The DNA sequence is as follows: TGTGCCAGCAGCCAAGACTGGTCTGCAGGCGAGCAGTACTTC. Its translation reads: CASSQDWSAGEQYF.